This T cell receptor beta chain originates from a study of T cell responses to AZD1222 COVID-19 vaccine. Points from the study as a whole: Seropositive AZD1222 recipients at baseline numbered only 6 or 7. In a largely white British group with more females than males, clonal diversity was possibly underestimated.

Worth noting for this clone: What it binds is unknown.

The CDR3 contains 14 residues. Between the trimmed V and J ends, which lost 0 bases and 0 bases, there was a span of 5 bases. CDR1 SGHRS and CDR2 YFSETQ come from the germline V gene. The table came from immunoSEQ multiplex PCR; TCRdb's copy has only in-frame clones and leaves some out. The data show 70,000 to 90,000 clones, with 75% to 90% seen just once and around 2% held by the top ten. This chain joins TRBV5-1 and TRBJ2-3; D tentatively fits TRBD1 or TRBD2 (5 bases each). The input for sequencing was peripheral blood, taken on day 0 of AZD1222 vaccination. The clonotype comes from an adult in good health. Written as DNA, the CDR3 is TGCGCCAGCAGCTTGGGGGGGAGCACAGATACGCAGTATTTT. Translation gives CASSLGGSTDTQYF.